This is a list of T cell receptor beta chains from one sample in a study of cytomegalovirus exposure and HLA in healthy donors. Clones were read by immunoSEQ multiplex PCR, and TCRdb kept only the in-frame ones, dropping some. In the table there are about 110,000 clones, 71% of which are singletons. Material for sequencing was PBMCs. The source is a female donor in good health and CMV-seronegative. Each CDR3 is given with its conserved first and last residue. The D gene is left open where the match is weak. Only some rows state a clone size, as once, few, many or a class for expanded clones.

TRBV28	TRBJ2-7	once	TRBD1	TGTGCCAGCAGTTTATTTATAGGGGGCAGCTACGAGCAGTACTTC	CASSLFIGGSYEQYF
TRBV11-3	TRBJ2-7	few	TRBD2	TGTGCCAGCAGCCCCCAGGCGGGTCTAGCGGATTGCGAGCAGTACTTC	CASSPQAGLADCEQYF
TRBV30	TRBJ1-2	once	TRBD1	TGTGCCTGGACCCAGATACAGGGGGCCAGGGGCTACACCTTC	CAWTQIQGARGYTF
TRBV6-1	TRBJ2-5	NA	TRBD2	TGTGCCAGCAGTGAAGCGAGGGTAGCGGGCCAAGAGACCCAGTACTTC	CASSEARVAGQETQYF
TRBV4-1	TRBJ2-1	once	TRBD2	TGCGCCAGCAGCCGGGCCGGGACTACATTTTACAATGAGCAGTTCTTC	CASSRAGTTFYNEQFF
TRBV2	TRBJ2-7	NA	TRBD2	TGTGCCAGCAGTACTAGCGCAACCTACGAGCAGTACTTC	CASSTSATYEQYF
TRBV28	TRBJ1-2	NA	NA	TGTGCCAGCAGAGGGGGGGGGAACTATGGCTACACCTTC	CASRGGGNYGYTF
TRBV21-1	TRBJ1-5	NA	NA	TGTGCCAGCAGCAAACAGATTTACAATCAGCCCCAGCATTTT	CASSKQIYNQPQHF
TRBV15	TRBJ1-2	NA	NA	TGTGCCACCAGCAGAGTGGCAGAACCCTATGGCTACACCTTC	CATSRVAEPYGYTF
TRBV28	TRBJ1-5	NA	TRBD1	TGTGCCAGCACCGACAGGGGCAGCAATCAGCCCCAGCATTTT	CASTDRGSNQPQHF
TRBV27	TRBJ2-7	NA	NA	TGTGCCAGCAGAAGGCTCGGGGTAACCTACGAGCAGTACTTC	CASRRLGVTYEQYF